The clone carrying this T cell receptor (beta chain) came up a few times. These data belong to a study of blood T cell repertoires in COVID-19. Study background: Samples representing acute and convalescent COVID-19 were sourced from the United States, Italy and Spain. From T cells, B-cell-depleted T cells, or PBMCs came the material, which was cDNA or gDNA.

Authors' processing steps: Scientists estimated how many nucleated cells there were by amplifying reference gene primers. The method was immunoSEQ multiplex PCR; TCRdb's version includes in-frame clones alone and lacks a portion of them. That table is the source of V, J and clone size, and D and trimming were worked out from the DNA. This table has 150,000 or so clones, 75% to 90% appearing once. The V end lost 2 bases, the J end lost 6 bases, and 13 bases lay between the germline ends. Germline V gene data show CDR1 as SQVTM and CDR2 as ANQGSEA. The CDR3 has 13 amino acids. The sequence was collected from a man aged 55-75 years with acute or convalescent COVID-19. Sequencing used peripheral blood. V gene TRBV29-1 combines with J gene TRBJ1-2; D uncertain. This CDR3 is CSVEKGNGNGYTF. The CDR3, as DNA: TGCAGCGTTGAAAAAGGGAACGGGAATGGCTACACCTTC.